Given below is one T cell receptor beta chain in context. This sample was included in a study of blood T cell repertoires in COVID-19. Profiled with immunoSEQ multiplex PCR; TCRdb holds only in-frame clones, not every one. The table has 250,000 to 300,000 clones, about 86% seen once; the top ten hold around 3.9%. This CDR3 spans 16 amino acids. The V gene's germline CDR1 is LGHNA and CDR2 YSLEER. The ends were cut back, 0 bases at V and 6 bases at J, with 14 bases in the middle. Sequences were obtained from PBMCs or T cells enriched from blood (not recorded which). The clonotype originates from a man aged 30 to 39 with acute COVID-19. The rearrangement uses TRBV4-3 and TRBJ2-2; D is perhaps TRBD2 (5 bases). CDR3 amino acids: CASSQDRGVRSGELFF. In nucleotides, the CDR3 is TGCGCCAGCAGCCAAGATCGGGGAGTCAGGTCCGGGGAGCTGTTTTTT.